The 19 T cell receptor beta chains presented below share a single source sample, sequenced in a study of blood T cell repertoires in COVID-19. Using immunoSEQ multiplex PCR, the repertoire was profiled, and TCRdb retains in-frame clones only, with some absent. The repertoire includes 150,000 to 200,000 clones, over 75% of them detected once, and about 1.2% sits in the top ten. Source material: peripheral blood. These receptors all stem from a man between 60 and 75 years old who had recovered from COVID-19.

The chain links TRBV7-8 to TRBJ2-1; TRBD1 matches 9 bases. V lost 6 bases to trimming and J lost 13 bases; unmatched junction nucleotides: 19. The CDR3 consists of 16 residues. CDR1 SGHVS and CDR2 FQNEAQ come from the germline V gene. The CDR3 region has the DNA TGTGCCAGCAGTCTAACCGGGACAGGGAAGGTGGGCAAACAGTTCTTC. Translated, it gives CASSLTGTGKVGKQFF.

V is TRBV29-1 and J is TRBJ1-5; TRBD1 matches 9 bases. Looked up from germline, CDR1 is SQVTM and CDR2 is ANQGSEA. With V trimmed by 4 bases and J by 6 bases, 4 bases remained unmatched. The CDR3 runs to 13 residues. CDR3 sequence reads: CSVGDRAGQPQHF. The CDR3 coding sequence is TGCAGCGTTGGGGACAGGGCGGGTCAGCCCCAGCATTTT.

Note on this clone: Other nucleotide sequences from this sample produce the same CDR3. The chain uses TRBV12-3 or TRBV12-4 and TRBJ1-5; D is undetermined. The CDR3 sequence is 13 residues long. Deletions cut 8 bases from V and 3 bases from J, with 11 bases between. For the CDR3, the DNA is TGTGCCAGCTCAGACTACTCCAATCAGCCCCAGCATTTT. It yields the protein CASSDYSNQPQHF.

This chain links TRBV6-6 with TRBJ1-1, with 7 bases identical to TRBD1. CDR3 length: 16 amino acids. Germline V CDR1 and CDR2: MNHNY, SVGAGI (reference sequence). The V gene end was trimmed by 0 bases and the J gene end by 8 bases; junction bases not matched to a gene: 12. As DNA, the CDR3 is TGTGCCAGCAGTTACTCGACAGGGTCGGTTGGAGACGAAGCTTTCTTT. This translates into CASSYSTGSVGDEAFF.

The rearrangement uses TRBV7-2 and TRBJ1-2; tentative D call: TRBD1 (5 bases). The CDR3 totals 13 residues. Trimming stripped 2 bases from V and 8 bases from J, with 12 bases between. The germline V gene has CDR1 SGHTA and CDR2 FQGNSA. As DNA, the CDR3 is TGTGCCAGCAGCTTATTGACGGGGGACGGCTACACCTTC. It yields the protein CASSLLTGDGYTF.

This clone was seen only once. The DNA of the CDR3 is TGTGCCAGCAGTGAACTTTCCGCTAATAGCAATCAGCCCCAGCATTTT. Translating it yields CASSELSANSNQPQHF. The chain recombines TRBV6-1 with TRBJ1-5; D gene uncertain. This CDR3 comprises 16 residues. Trimming pared 2 bases from V and 0 bases from J, leaving 11 bases between. Germline lookup yields CDR1 MNHNS and CDR2 SASEGT.

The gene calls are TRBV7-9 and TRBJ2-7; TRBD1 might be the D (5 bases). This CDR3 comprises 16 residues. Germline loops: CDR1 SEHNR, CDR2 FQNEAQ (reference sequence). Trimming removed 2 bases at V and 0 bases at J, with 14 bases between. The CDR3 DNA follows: TGTGCCAGCAGCTTAAACCCCCAGGGCGGCTCCTACGAGCAGTACTTC. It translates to CASSLNPQGGSYEQYF.

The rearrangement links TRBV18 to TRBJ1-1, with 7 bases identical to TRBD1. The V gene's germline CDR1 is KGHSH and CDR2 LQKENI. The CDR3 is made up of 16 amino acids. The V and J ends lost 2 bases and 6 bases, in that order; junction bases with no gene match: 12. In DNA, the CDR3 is TGTGCCAGCTCACCAGGGACGGTACAGGGGACGGCTGAAGCTTTCTTT. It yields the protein CASSPGTVQGTAEAFF.

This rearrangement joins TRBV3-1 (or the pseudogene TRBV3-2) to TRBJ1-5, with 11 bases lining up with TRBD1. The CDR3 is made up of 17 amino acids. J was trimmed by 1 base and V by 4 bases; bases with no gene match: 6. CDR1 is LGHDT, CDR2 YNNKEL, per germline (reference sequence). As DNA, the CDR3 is TGTGCCAGCAGCCGAGGGACAGGGGGAGGGAGCAATCAGCCCCAGCATTTT. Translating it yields CASSRGTGGGSNQPQHF.

CDR3 in amino acids: CASSPPGAGGETQYF. The CDR3 DNA follows: TGTGCCAGCAGCCCGCCCGGGGCAGGAGGGGAGACCCAGTACTTC. The chain combines TRBV7-2 with TRBJ2-5, with D possibly TRBD2 on 6 matching bases. Germline V CDR1 and CDR2: SGHTA, FQGNSA. V lost 5 bases and J 5 bases, leaving 18 bases between the germline ends. This CDR3 region has 15 residues.

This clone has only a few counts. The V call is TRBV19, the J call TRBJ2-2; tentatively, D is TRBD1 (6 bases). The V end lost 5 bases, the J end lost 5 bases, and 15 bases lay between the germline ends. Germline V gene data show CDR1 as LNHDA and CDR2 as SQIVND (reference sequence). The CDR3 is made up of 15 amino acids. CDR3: CASSPVRTVTGELFF. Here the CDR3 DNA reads TGTGCCAGTAGTCCCGTACGGACAGTGACCGGGGAGCTGTTTTTT. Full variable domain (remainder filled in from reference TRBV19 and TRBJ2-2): DGGITQSPKYLFRKEGQNVTLSCEQNLNHDAMYWYRQDPGQGLRLIYYSQIVNDFQKGDIAEGYSVSREKKESFPLTVTSAQKNPTAFYLCASSPVRTVTGELFFGEGSRLTVL.

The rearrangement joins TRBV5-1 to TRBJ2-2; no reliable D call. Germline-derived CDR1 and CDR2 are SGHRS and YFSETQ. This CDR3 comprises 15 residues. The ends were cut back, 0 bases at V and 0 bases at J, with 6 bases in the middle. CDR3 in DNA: TGCGCCAGCAGCTTGGTTGGCTCGAACACCGGGGAGCTGTTTTTT. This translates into CASSLVGSNTGELFF.

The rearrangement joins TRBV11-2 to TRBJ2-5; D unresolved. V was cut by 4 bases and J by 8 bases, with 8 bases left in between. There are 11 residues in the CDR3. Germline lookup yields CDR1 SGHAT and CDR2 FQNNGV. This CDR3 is CASSSGATQYF. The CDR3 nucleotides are TGTGCCAGCAGCTCAGGTGCTACCCAGTACTTC.

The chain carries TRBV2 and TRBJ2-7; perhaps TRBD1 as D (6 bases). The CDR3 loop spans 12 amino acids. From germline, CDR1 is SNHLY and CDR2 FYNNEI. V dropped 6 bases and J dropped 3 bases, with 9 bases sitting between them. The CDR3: CASREDSYEQYF. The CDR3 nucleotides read TGTGCCAGCAGGGAGGACAGCTACGAGCAGTACTTC.

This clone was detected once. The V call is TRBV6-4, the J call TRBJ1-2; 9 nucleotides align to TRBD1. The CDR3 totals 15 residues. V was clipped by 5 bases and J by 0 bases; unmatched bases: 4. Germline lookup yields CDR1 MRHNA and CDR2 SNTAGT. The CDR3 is CASSPGTGTNYGYTF. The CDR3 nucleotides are TGTGCCAGCAGTCCCGGGACAGGGACTAACTATGGCTACACCTTC.

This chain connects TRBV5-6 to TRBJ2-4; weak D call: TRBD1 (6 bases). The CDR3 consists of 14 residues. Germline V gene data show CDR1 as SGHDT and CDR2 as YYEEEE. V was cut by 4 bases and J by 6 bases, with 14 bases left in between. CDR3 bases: TGTGCCAGCAGCACCGGGACAAACCGAAACATTCAGTACTTC. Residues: CASSTGTNRNIQYF. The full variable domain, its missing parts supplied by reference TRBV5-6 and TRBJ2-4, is DAGVTQSPTHLIKTRGQQVTLRCSPKSGHDTVSWYQQALGQGPQFIFQYYEEEERQRGNFPDRFSGHQFPNYSSELNVNALLLGDSALYLCASSTGTNRNIQYFGAGTRLSVL.

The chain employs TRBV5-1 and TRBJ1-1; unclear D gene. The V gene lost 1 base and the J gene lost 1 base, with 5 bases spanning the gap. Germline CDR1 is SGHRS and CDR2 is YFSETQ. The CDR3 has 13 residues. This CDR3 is CASSLRQNTEAFF. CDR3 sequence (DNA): TGCGCCAGCAGCTTGCGACAGAACACTGAAGCTTTCTTT.

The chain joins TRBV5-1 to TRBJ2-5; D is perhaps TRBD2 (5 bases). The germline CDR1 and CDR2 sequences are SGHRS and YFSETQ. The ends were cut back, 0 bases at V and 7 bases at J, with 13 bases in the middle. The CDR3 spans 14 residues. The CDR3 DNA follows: TGCGCCAGCAGCTTGGAGGACTCTCGGGTGACCCAGTACTTC. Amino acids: CASSLEDSRVTQYF.

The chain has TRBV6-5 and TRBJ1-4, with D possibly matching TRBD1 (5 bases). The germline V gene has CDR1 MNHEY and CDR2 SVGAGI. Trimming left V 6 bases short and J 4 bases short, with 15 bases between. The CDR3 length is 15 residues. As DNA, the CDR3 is TGTGCCAGCAGAGACAGAACATTAGTTAATGAAAAACTGTTTTTT. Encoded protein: CASRDRTLVNEKLFF.